A selection of T cell receptor beta chains follows, all from one sample in a study of T cell responses to AZD1222 COVID-19 vaccine. Some clones are missing from TCRdb's copy, which holds only in-frame ones; the method was immunoSEQ multiplex PCR. The table has about 94,000 clones, over 75% seen once; the top ten hold around 10%. Specimen: peripheral blood, collected 28 days after the second AZD1222 dose. These receptors were taken from an adult who received the AZD1222 COVID-19 vaccine. Each CDR3 is given with its conserved first and last residue. Each record gives: clone size, V gene, J gene, D gene, CDR3 protein, CDR3 DNA. A D gene is named only where the DNA matches it firmly. The size field is filled for only some rows; it gives once, few, many or a size class.

-,TRBV19,TRBJ2-5,TRBD2,CASSITAGEGETQYF,TGTGCCAGTAGTATAACAGCGGGAGAGGGCGAGACCCAGTACTTC
once,TRBV6-5,TRBJ2-7,TRBD1,CASSSRATGGHEQYF,TGTGCCAGCAGTTCCCGGGCTACAGGGGGCCACGAGCAGTACTTC
-,TRBV5-4,TRBJ2-1,TRBD1,CASSPGGLGTGGGNEQFF,TGTGCCAGCAGCCCCGGAGGTCTTGGGACAGGGGGCGGGAATGAGCAGTTCTTC
-,TRBV11-2,TRBJ2-7,-,CASSLDSIYEQYF,TGTGCCAGCAGCTTAGATTCGATCTACGAGCAGTACTTC
-,TRBV7-9,TRBJ1-1,TRBD1,CASSHKTGTGFDAFF,TGTGCCAGCAGCCATAAAACCGGGACAGGGTTTGACGCTTTCTTT
-,TRBV7-3,TRBJ2-1,TRBD2,CASSLNAGVHNEQFF,TGTGCCAGCAGCTTAAATGCGGGAGTCCACAATGAGCAGTTCTTC
-,TRBV3-1/TRBV3-2,TRBJ2-1,-,CASSQDYGDEQFF,TGTGCCAGCAGCCAAGATTACGGGGATGAGCAGTTCTTC
-,TRBV28,TRBJ1-4,TRBD1,CASSHGTAPNEKLFF,TGTGCCAGCAGTCACGGGACAGCCCCGAATGAAAAACTGTTTTTT
-,TRBV7-9,TRBJ1-2,-,CASSLAHSYGYTF,TGTGCCAGCAGCTTAGCGCACAGCTATGGCTACACCTTC
-,TRBV19,TRBJ1-5,TRBD1,CASSIDSDRGRNQPQHF,TGTGCCAGTAGTATAGACTCGGACAGGGGGCGCAATCAGCCCCAGCATTTT
-,TRBV5-1,TRBJ1-5,-,CASSSVGGNQPQHF,TGCGCCAGCAGCTCAGTGGGGGGCAATCAGCCCCAGCATTTT
-,TRBV5-6,TRBJ1-1,TRBD1,CASSRTGDTEAFF,TGTGCCAGCAGCCGGACAGGGGACACTGAAGCTTTCTTT
-,TRBV5-1,TRBJ1-1,-,CASSLENRGTEAFF,TGCGCCAGCAGCTTGGAGAACCGGGGAACCGAAGCTTTCTTT
-,TRBV19,TRBJ2-7,TRBD1,CASSTQGVPYEQYF,TGTGCCAGTAGTACACAGGGGGTGCCCTACGAGCAGTACTTC
-,TRBV5-1,TRBJ1-2,TRBD1,CASSLEARGVYGYTF,TGCGCCAGCAGCTTGGAAGCCAGGGGGGTCTATGGCTACACCTTC
-,TRBV7-9,TRBJ1-4,-,CASTPRGYREKLFF,TGTGCCAGCACCCCCAGGGGCTATCGAGAAAAACTGTTTTTT
-,TRBV25-1,TRBJ2-5,TRBD2,CASRPYVSGREETQYF,TGTGCCAGCAGACCTTACGTTAGCGGGAGGGAAGAGACCCAGTACTTC
-,TRBV27,TRBJ1-1,-,CASSLSIGPEAFF,TGTGCCAGCAGTTTATCGATAGGGCCTGAAGCTTTCTTT
-,TRBV19,TRBJ1-5,-,CASSWTSNQPQHF,TGTGCCAGTAGTTGGACTAGCAATCAGCCCCAGCATTTT
-,TRBV15,TRBJ2-7,-,CATSVTKGGLPYSYEQYF,TGTGCCACCAGCGTCACAAAGGGGGGACTACCGTATTCCTACGAGCAGTACTTC
-,TRBV25-1,TRBJ2-5,TRBD2,CASSPGLAGVGETQYF,TGTGCCAGCAGCCCCGGACTAGCGGGAGTTGGTGAGACCCAGTACTTC
-,TRBV19,TRBJ1-2,-,CASSRVQGRGYTF,TGTGCCAGTAGTAGGGTGCAAGGAAGGGGCTACACCTTC
-,TRBV6-2/TRBV6-3,TRBJ2-5,-,CASSYGEVETQYF,TGTGCCAGCAGTTACGGTGAGGTAGAGACCCAGTACTTC
-,TRBV28,TRBJ2-1,TRBD2,CASSSPTSRNEQFF,TGTGCCAGCAGTTCTCCGACTAGCCGCAATGAGCAGTTCTTC
-,TRBV7-3,TRBJ1-1,-,CASSPGPNTEAFF,TGTGCCAGCAGCCCCGGACCGAACACTGAAGCTTTCTTT
-,TRBV6-5,TRBJ1-5,TRBD1,CASSPDRDQPQHF,TGTGCCAGCAGTCCGGACAGGGATCAGCCCCAGCATTTT
-,TRBV6-1,TRBJ2-4,TRBD2,CASSEVGREVQYF,TGTGCCAGCAGTGAAGTGGGACGGGAGGTCCAGTACTTC
-,TRBV5-1,TRBJ2-1,TRBD1,CASSEYKPDRGPPSYNEQFF,TGCGCCAGCAGCGAGTACAAACCGGACAGGGGCCCGCCTTCCTACAATGAGCAGTTCTTC
once,TRBV30,TRBJ1-6,-,CAWSMGGSNSPLHF,TGTGCCTGGAGTATGGGAGGGTCTAATTCACCCCTCCACTTT
-,TRBV7-9,TRBJ2-2,-,CASSLARQGRGWTGELFF,TGTGCCAGCAGCTTAGCTCGCCAGGGTCGGGGATGGACCGGGGAGCTGTTTTTT
once,TRBV5-1,TRBJ1-2,-,CASSFSEPGAGYTF,TGCGCCAGCAGCTTTTCAGAGCCAGGGGCTGGCTACACCTTC
-,TRBV7-2,TRBJ1-1,-,CASSLVSGGGTEAFF,TGTGCCAGCAGCTTAGTATCTGGGGGTGGAACTGAAGCTTTCTTT
-,TRBV12-3/TRBV12-4,TRBJ1-5,-,CASSWKRDLQHF,TGTGCCAGCAGTTGGAAGAGGGACCTACAGCATTTT
-,TRBV4-3,TRBJ1-4,TRBD1,CASSQDGPTGLNEKLFF,TGCGCCAGCAGCCAAGACGGGCCGACAGGGCTCAACGAAAAACTGTTTTTT
-,TRBV24-1,TRBJ2-5,-,CATSDWGGAETQYF,TGTGCCACCAGTGATTGGGGGGGCGCGGAGACCCAGTACTTC
-,TRBV7-7,TRBJ2-5,-,CASSPSGGARGTQYF,TGTGCTAGCAGCCCCTCGGGCGGGGCCCGTGGGACCCAGTACTTC
-,TRBV27,TRBJ2-1,-,CASTLGRNYNEQFF,TGTGCCAGCACCCTAGGGCGGAACTACAATGAGCAGTTCTTC
-,TRBV5-3,TRBJ1-2,TRBD1,CARSPDREANYGYTF,TGTGCCAGAAGCCCGGACAGGGAAGCTAACTATGGCTACACCTTC
-,TRBV7-8,TRBJ1-5,-,CASSPLGGAGNQPQHF,TGTGCCAGCAGCCCCCTTGGGGGGGCGGGTAATCAGCCCCAGCATTTT
-,TRBV2,TRBJ1-2,-,CASSSPNYGYTF,TGTGCCAGCAGTTCCCCGAACTATGGCTACACCTTC
-,TRBV15,TRBJ1-4,-,CATSRDRVRANEKLFF,TGTGCCACCAGCAGAGATAGGGTCAGAGCTAATGAAAAACTGTTTTTT
-,TRBV19,TRBJ1-5,TRBD1,CASSIDRDFQPQHF,TGTGCCAGTAGTATCGACAGGGACTTTCAGCCCCAGCATTTT